The source of this TCR beta chain is a study of blood T cell repertoires in COVID-19. Clinical histories supplied by participants themselves formed the basis of cohort assignment. Either two negative PCRs, clearance, or symptom resolution qualified Cohort 3 donors as recovered. Assay used: immunoSEQ multiplex PCR; TCRdb lists only in-frame clones, some missing. The sample includes around 290,000 clones, approximately 86% of them seen just once. Sequencing was done on a sample of PBMCs or T cells enriched from blood (not recorded which). The receptor comes from a young woman who had recovered from COVID-19.

In DNA form, the CDR3 reads TGTGCCAGTAGTAACATAGCGGCAGGGCGAGTCTACGAGCAGTACTTC. Its protein product is CASSNIAAGRVYEQYF. V gene TRBV19 combines with J gene TRBJ2-7; D is perhaps TRBD2 (6 bases). The CDR3 has 16 amino acids. CDR1 is LNHDA and CDR2 is SQIVND in the germline V gene (reference sequence). Trimming took 4 bases from V and 3 from J, leaving 19 bases between them. The variable domain in full, with the rest retrieved from reference TRBV19 and TRBJ2-7, is DGGITQSPKYLFRKEGQNVTLSCEQNLNHDAMYWYRQDPGQGLRLIYYSQIVNDFQKGDIAEGYSVSREKKESFPLTVTSAQKNPTAFYLCASSNIAAGRVYEQYFGPGTRLTVT.